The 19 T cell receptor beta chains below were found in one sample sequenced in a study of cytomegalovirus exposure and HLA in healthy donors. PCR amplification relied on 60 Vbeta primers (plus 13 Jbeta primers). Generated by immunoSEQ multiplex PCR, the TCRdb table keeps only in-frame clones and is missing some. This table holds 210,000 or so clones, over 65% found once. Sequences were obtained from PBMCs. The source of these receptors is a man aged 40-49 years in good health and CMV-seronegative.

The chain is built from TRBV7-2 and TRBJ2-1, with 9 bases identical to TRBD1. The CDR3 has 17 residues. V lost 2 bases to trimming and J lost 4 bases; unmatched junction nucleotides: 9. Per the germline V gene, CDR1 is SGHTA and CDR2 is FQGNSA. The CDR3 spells CASSLLPRTGEYNEQFF. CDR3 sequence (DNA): TGTGCCAGCAGCTTATTGCCCCGGACAGGGGAGTACAATGAGCAGTTCTTC.

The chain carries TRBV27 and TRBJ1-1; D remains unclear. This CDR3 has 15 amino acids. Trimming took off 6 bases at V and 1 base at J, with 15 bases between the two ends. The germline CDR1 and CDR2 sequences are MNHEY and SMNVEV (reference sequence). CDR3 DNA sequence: TGTGCCAGCAGCCCCATCCAGGAGGCGAACACTGAAGCTTTCTTT. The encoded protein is CASSPIQEANTEAFF.

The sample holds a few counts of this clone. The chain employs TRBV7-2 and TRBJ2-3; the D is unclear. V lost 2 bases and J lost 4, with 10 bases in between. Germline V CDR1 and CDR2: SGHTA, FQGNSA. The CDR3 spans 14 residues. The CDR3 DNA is TGTGCCAGCAGCTTAATGGTAGCCGCAGATACGCAGTATTTT. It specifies CASSLMVAADTQYF.

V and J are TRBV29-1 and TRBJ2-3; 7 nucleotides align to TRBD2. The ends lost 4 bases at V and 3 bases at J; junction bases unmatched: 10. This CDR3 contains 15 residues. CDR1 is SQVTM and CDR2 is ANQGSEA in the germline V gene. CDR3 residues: CSVGGLVGRTDTQYF. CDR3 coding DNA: TGCAGCGTTGGTGGACTAGTCGGGCGGACAGATACGCAGTATTTT.

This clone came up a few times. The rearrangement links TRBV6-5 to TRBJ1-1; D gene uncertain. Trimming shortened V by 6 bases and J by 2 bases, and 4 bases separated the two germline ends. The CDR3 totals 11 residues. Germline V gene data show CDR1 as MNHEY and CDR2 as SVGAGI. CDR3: CASRLNTEAFF. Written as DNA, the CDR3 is TGTGCCAGCAGACTAAACACTGAAGCTTTCTTT.

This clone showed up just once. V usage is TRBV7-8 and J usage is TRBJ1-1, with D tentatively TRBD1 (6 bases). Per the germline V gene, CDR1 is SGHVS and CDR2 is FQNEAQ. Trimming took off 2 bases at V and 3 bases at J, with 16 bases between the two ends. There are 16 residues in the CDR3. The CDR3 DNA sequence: TGTGCCAGCAGCTTAATCCGGGACACCGGCTACACTGAAGCTTTCTTT. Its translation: CASSLIRDTGYTEAFF. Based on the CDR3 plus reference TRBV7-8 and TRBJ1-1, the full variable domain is GAGVSQSPRYKVAKRGQDVALRCDPISGHVSLFWYQQALGQGPEFLTYFQNEAQLDKSGLPSDRFFAERPEGSVSTLKIQRTQQEDSAVYLCASSLIRDTGYTEAFFGQGTRLTVV.

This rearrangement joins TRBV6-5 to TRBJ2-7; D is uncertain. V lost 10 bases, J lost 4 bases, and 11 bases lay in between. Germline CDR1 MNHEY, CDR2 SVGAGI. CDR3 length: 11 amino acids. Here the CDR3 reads CATLDRYEQYF. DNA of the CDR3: TGTGCCACCCTAGACCGTTACGAGCAGTACTTC.

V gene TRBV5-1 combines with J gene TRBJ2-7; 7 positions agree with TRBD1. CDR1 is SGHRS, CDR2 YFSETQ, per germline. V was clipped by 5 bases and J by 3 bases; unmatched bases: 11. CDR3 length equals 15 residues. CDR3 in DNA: TGCGCCAGCAGAGATGCCGACAGGGTACGCTACGAGCAGTACTTC. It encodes CASRDADRVRYEQYF. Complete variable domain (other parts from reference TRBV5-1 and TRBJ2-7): KAGVTQTPRYLIKTRGQQVTLSCSPISGHRSVSWYQQTPGQGLQFLFEYFSETQRNKGNFPGRFSGRQFSNSRSEMNVSTLELGDSALYLCASRDADRVRYEQYFGPGTRLTVT.

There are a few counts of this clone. CDR3 DNA: TGTGCCTGGAGTCGACAGGGGGGCAATCAGCCCCAGCATTTT. Its translation: CAWSRQGGNQPQHF. The chain links TRBV30 to TRBJ1-5; 9 bases are a match to TRBD1. V lost 2 bases and J lost 2; bases outside the gene matches: 1. CDR1 and CDR2 from the germline V gene are GTSNPN and SVGIG (reference sequence). The CDR3 contains 14 residues.

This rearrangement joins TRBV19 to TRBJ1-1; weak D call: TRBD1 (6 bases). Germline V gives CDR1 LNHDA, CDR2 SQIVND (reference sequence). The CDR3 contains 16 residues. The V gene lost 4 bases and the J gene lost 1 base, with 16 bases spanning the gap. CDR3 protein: CASSTLPGQSNTEAFF. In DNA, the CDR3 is TGTGCCAGTAGTACCCTTCCGGGACAATCGAACACTGAAGCTTTCTTT.

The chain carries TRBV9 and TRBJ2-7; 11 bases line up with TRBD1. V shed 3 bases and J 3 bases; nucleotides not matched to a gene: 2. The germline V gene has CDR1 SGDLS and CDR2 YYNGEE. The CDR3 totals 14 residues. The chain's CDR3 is CASSGTGGLYEQYF. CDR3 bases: TGTGCCAGCAGCGGGACAGGGGGCCTCTACGAGCAGTACTTC.

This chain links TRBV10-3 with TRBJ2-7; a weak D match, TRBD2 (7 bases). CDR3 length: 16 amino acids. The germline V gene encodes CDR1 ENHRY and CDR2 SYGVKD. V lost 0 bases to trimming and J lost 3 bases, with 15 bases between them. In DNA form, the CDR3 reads TGTGCCATCAGTGAGTCGGGCAGGGGAGGGGGCTACGAGCAGTACTTC. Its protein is CAISESGRGGGYEQYF.

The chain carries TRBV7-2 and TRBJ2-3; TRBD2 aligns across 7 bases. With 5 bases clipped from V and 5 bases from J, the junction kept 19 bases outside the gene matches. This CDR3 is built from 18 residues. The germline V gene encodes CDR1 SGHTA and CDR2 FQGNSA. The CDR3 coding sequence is TGTGCCAGCAGCGCCCATCCGGCGGGAGTCTTCGGGCGAGATACGCAGTATTTT. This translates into CASSAHPAGVFGRDTQYF.

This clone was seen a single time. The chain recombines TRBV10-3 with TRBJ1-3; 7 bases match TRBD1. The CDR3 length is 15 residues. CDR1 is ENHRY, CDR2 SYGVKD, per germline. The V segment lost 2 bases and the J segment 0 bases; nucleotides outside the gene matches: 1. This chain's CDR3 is CAISEGDSSGNTIYF. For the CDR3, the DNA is TGTGCCATCAGTGAGGGGGACAGCTCTGGAAACACCATATATTTT.

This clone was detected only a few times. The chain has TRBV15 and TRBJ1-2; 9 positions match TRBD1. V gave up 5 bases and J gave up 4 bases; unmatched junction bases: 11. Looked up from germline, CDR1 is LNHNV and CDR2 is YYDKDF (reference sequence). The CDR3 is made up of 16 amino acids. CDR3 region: CATSPGGTGTRYGYTF. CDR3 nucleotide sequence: TGTGCCACCAGCCCCGGAGGGACAGGGACGCGCTATGGCTACACCTTC.

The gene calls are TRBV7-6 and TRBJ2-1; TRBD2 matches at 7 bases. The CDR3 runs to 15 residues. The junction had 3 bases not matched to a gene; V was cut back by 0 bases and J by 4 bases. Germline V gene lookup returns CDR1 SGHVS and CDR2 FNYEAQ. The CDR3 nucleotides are TGTGCCAGCAGCTTAGCTAGCGGGCCATACAATGAGCAGTTCTTC. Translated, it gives CASSLASGPYNEQFF. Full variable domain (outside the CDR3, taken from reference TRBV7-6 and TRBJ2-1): GAGVSQSPRYKVTKRGQDVALRCDPISGHVSLYWYRQALGQGPEFLTYFNYEAQQDKSGLPNDRFSAERPEGSISTLTIQRTEQRDSAMYRCASSLASGPYNEQFFGPGTRLTVL.

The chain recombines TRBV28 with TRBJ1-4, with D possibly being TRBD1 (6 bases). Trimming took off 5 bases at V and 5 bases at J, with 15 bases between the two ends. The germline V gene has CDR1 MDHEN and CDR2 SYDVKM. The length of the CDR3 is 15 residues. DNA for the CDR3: TGTGCCAGCAGTCCCAGGGGTAAGGCGAATGAAAAACTGTTTTTT. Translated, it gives CASSPRGKANEKLFF. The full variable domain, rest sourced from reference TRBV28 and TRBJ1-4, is DVKVTQSSRYLVKRTGEKVFLECVQDMDHENMFWYRQDPGLGLRLIYFSYDVKMKEKGDIPEGYSVSREKKERFSLILESASTNQTSMYLCASSPRGKANEKLFFGSGTQLSVL.

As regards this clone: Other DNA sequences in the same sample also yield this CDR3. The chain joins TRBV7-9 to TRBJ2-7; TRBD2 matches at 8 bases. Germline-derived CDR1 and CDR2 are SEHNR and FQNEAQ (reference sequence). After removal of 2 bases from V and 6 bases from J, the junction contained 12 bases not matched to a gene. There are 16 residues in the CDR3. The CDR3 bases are TGTGCCAGCAGCTTACAACTAGCGGCAACTGGCTCCGAGCAGTACTTC. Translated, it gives CASSLQLAATGSEQYF.

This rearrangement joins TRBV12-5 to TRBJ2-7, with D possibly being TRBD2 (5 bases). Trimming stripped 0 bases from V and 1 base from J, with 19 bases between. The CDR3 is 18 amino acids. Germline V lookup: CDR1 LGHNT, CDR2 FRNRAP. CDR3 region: CASGLVRSTLAKSYEQYF. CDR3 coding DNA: TGTGCTAGTGGTTTGGTACGTAGCACCTTAGCGAAGTCCTACGAGCAGTACTTC.